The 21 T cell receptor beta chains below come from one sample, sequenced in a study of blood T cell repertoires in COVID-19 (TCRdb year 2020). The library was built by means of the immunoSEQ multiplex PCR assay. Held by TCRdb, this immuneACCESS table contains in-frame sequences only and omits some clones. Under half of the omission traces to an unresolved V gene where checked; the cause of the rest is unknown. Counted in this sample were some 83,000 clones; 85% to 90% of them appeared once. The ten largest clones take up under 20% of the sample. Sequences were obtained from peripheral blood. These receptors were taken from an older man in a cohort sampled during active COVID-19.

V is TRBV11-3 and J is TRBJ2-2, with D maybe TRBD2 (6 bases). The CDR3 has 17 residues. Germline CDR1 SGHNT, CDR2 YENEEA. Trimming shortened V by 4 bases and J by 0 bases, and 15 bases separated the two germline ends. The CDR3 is CASSSGLEGTNTGELFF. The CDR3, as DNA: TGTGCCAGCAGCTCCGGTTTGGAGGGTACGAACACCGGGGAGCTGTTTTTT.

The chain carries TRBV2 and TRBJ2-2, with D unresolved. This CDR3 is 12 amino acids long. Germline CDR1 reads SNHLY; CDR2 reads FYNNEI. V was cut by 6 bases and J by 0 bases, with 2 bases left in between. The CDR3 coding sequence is TGTGCCAGCAGCGCGAACACCGGGGAGCTGTTTTTT. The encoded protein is CASSANTGELFF.

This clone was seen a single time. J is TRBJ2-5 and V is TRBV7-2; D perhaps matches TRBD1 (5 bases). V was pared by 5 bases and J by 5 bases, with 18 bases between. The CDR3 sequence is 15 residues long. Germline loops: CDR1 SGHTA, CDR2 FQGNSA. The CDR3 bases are TGTGCCAGCAGCCCAAGATGGGTCAGGGTCGAGACCCAGTACTTC. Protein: CASSPRWVRVETQYF. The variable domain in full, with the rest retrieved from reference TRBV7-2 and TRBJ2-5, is GAGVSQSPSNKVTEKGKDVELRCDPISGHTALYWYRQSLGQGLEFLIYFQGNSAPDKSGLPSDRFSAERTGGSVSTLTIQRTQQEDSAVYLCASSPRWVRVETQYFGPGTRLLVL.

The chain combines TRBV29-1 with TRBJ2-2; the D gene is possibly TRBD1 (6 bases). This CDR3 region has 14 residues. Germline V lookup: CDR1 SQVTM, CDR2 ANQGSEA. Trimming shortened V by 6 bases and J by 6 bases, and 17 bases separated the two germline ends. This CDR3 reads CSVVRGWSSGELFF. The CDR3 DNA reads TGCAGCGTGGTCAGGGGCTGGTCCTCCGGGGAGCTGTTTTTT.

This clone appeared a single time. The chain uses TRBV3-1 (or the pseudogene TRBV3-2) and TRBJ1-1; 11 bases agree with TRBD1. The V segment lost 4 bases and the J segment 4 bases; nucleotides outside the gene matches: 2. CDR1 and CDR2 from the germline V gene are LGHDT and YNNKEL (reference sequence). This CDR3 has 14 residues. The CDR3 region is CASSRGTGGTEAFF. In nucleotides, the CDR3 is TGTGCCAGCAGCCGAGGGACAGGGGGCACTGAAGCTTTCTTT.

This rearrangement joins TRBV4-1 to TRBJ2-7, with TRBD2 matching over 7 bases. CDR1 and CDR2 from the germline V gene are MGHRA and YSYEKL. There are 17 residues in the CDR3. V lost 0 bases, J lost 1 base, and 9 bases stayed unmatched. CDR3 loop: CASSQDIGGGMSYEQYF. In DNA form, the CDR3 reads TGCGCCAGCAGCCAAGATATTGGCGGGGGAATGTCCTACGAGCAGTACTTC.

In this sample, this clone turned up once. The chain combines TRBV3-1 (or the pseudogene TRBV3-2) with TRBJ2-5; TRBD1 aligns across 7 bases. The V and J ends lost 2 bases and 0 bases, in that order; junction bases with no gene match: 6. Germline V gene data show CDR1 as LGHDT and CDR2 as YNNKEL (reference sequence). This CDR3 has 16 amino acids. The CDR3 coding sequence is TGTGCCAGCAGCCAATCTATGGGACAGAACCAAGAGACCCAGTACTTC. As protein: CASSQSMGQNQETQYF.

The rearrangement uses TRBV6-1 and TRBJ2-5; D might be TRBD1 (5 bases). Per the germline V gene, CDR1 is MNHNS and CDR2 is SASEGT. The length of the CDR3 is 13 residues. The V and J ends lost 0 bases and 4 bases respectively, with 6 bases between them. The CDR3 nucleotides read TGTGCCAGCAGTGAAGCGACAGCAGAGACCCAGTACTTC. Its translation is CASSEATAETQYF.

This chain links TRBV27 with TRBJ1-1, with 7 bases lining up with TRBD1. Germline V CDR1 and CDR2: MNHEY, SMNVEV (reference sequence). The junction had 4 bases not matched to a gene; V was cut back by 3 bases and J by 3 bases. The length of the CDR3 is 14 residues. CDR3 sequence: CASSFRDRDTEAFF. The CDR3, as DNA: TGTGCCAGCAGTTTCCGGGACAGAGACACTGAAGCTTTCTTT.

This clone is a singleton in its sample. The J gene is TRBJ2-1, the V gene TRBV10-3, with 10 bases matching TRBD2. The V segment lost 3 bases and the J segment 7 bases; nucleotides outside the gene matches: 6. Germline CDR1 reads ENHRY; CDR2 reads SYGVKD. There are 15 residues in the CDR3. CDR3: CAISDEAGGQNEQFF. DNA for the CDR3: TGTGCCATCAGTGATGAAGCGGGGGGGCAAAATGAGCAGTTCTTC.

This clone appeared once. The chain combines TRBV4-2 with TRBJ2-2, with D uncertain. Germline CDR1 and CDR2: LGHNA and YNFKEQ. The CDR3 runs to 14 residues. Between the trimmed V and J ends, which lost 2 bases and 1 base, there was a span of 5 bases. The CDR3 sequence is CASSQTENTGELFF. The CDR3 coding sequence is TGTGCCAGCAGCCAAACTGAGAACACCGGGGAGCTGTTTTTT.

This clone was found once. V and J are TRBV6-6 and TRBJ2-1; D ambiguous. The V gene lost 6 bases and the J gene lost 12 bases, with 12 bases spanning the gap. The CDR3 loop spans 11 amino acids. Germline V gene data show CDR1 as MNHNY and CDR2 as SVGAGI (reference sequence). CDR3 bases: TGTGCCAGCAGGGGCCCCCTCGGGCAGTTCTTC. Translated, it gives CASRGPLGQFF.

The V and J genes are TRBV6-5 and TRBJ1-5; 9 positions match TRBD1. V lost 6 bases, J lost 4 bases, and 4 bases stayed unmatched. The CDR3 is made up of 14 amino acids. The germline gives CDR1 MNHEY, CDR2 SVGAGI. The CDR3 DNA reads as TGTGCCAGCAGAATACAGGGGGCGAATCAGCCCCAGCATTTT. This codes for CASRIQGANQPQHF.

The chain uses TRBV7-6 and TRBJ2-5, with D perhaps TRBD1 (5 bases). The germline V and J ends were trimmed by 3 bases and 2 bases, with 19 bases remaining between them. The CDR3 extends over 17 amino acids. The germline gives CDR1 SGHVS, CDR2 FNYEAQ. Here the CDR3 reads CASSLGLSLGPQETQYF. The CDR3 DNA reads TGTGCCAGCAGCTTGGGGTTAAGCCTGGGGCCTCAAGAGACCCAGTACTTC.

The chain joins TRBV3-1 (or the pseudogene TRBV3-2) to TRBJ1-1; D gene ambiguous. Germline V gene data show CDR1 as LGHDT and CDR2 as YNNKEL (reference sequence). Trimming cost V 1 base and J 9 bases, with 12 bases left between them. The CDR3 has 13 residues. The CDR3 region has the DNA TGTGCCAGCAGCCAAGCTTTTGACGGGAAAGCTTTCTTT. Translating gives CASSQAFDGKAFF.

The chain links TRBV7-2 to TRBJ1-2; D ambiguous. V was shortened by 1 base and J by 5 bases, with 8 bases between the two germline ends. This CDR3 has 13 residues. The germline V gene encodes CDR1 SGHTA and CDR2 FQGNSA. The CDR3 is CASSLDSTYGYTF. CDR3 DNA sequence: TGTGCCAGCAGCTTAGACAGTACTTATGGCTACACCTTC.

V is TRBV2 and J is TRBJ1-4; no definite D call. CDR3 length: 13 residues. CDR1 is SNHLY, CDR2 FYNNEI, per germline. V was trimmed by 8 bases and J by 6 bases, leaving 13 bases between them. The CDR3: CASAIGLDEKLFF. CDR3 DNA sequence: TGTGCCAGCGCGATCGGGTTGGATGAAAAACTGTTTTTT.

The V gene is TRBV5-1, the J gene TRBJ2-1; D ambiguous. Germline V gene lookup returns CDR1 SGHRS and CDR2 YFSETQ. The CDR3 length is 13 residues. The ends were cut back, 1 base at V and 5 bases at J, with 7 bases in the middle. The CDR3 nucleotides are TGCGCCAGCAGCTTGCGACAAGACAATGAGCAGTTCTTC. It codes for CASSLRQDNEQFF.

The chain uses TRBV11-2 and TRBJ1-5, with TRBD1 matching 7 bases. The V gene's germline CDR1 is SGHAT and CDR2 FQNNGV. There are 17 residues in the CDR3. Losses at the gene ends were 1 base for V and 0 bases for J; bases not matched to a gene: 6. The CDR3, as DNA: TGTGCCAGCAGCTTAGGGGACAGCAGGCTTAGCAATCAGCCCCAGCATTTT. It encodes CASSLGDSRLSNQPQHF.

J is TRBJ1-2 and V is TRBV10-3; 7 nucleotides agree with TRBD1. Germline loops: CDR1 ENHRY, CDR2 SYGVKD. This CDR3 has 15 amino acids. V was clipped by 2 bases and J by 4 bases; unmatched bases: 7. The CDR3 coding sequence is TGTGCCATCAGTGAGGGATTGACAGGGAGCTATGGCTACACCTTC. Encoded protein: CAISEGLTGSYGYTF.

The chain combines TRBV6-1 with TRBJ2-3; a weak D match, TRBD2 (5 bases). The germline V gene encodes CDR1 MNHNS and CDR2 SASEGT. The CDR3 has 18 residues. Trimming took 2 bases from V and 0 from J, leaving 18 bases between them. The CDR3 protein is CASSELFGGLASTDTQYF. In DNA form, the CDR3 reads TGTGCCAGCAGTGAATTATTTGGCGGGCTAGCTAGCACAGATACGCAGTATTTT.